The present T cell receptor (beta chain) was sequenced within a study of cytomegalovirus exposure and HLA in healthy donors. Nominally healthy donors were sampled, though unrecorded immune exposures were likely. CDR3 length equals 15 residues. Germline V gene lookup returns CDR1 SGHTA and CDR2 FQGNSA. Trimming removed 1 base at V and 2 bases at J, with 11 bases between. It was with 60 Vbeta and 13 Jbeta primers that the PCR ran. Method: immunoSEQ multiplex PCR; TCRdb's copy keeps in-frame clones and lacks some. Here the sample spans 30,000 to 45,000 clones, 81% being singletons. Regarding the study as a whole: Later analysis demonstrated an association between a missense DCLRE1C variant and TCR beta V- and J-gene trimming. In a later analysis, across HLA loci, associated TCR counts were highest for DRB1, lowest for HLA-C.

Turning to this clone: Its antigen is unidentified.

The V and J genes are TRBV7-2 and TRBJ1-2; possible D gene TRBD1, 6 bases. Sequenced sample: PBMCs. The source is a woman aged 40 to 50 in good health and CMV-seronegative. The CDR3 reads CASSLGLGANYGYTF. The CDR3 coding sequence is TGTGCCAGCAGCTTAGGCTTGGGGGCGAACTATGGCTACACCTTC.